The subject of this entry is one TCR beta chain. Antigen unknown. The data are from a study of blood T cells in healthy people across ages. General study results and limits: Changes seen in expanded clonotypes were possibly confounded by donor CMV status left unknown. Older age coincided with a roughly linear decline in TCR beta diversity per million T cells.

With a J-beta primer mix and a sample-barcoded 5' primer, a second PCR ran 7 to 11 cycles. CDR3-containing paired-end reads numbering at least 2.5 million came from each sample. TCRdb passed the 5' RACE reads through MiXCR, listing each CDR3 protein once. Of under 1,100,000 distinct CDR3 sequences listed, around 25% are singletons. Between the trimmed V and J ends, which lost 2 bases and 0 bases, there was a span of 6 bases. Per germline, CDR1 SGHDT and CDR2 YYEEEE. CDR3 length equals 14 residues. A further study also used this sample, focusing on T cells of mothers and their children. That paper adds: A few healthy Caucasian mothers, along with their six children, served as the donors.

The V gene is TRBV5-6, the J gene TRBJ2-1; no definite D call. The sequence came from a girl aged 2 to 10 in good health. The material sequenced was blood. CDR3 sequence (DNA): TGTGCCAGCAGCTTCTGGAGCTCCTACAATGAGCAGTTCTTC. This codes for CASSFWSSYNEQFF.